This record concerns one T cell receptor beta chain sequence. The data stem from a study of human T cells and chemical hapten exposure. Documented time point: pre-sensitization, week 0. As for treatment: therapeutic diphenylcyclopropenone sensitization with weekly scalp DPC. TCRdb called the RACE reads again in MiXCR, with one record for every CDR3 protein. This sample has under 400,000 distinct CDR3 sequences, with about 5.1% found just once. With 1 base removed from V and 3 bases from J, the gap between germline ends came to 16 bases. Germline CDR1 SGDLS, CDR2 YYNGEE. The CDR3 consists of 16 residues.

This specimen consisted of whole blood, obtained in connection with sensitization to the hapten diphenylcyclopropenone (DPC). The chain joins TRBV9 to TRBJ2-5; either TRBD1 or TRBD2 may fit D (5 bases each). The sequence derives from a woman in her fifties or sixties with alopecia areata. Some clones in this sample may be carry-over from other donors' samples. CDR3 in amino acids: CASSVPAGTAEETQYF. The CDR3 DNA reads as TGTGCCAGCAGCGTACCGGCCGGGACCGCTGAAGAGACCCAGTACTTC.